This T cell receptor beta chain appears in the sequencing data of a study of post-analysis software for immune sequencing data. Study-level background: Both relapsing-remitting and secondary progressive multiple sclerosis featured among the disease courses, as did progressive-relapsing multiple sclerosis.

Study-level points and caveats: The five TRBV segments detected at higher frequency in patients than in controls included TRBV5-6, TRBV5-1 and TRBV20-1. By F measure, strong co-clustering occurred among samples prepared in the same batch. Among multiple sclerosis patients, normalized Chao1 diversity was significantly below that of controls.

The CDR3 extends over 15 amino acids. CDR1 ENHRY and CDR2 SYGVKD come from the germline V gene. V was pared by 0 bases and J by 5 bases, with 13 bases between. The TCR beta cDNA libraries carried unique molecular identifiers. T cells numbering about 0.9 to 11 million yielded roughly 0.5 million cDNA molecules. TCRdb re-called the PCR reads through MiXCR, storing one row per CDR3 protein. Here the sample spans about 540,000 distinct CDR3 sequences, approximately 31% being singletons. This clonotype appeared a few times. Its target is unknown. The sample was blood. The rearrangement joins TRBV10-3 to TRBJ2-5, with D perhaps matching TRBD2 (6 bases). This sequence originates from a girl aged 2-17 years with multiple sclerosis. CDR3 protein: CAISESTGVRETQYF. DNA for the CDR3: TGTGCCATCAGTGAGTCGACGGGGGTTCGGGAGACCCAGTACTTC.